Listed here are 3 T cell receptor beta chains from one sample, sequenced in a study of metastatic and nonmetastatic thyroid tumors. TCRdb reanalyzed the PCR reads via MiXCR. The sample has about 24,000 clones; around 18% are singletons. Treatment of any kind had been given to no patient before thyroid surgery. Sequencing input: adjacent normal tissue. These TCRs come from a male donor with papillary thyroid cancer or a benign thyroid nodule (not recorded which). Some clones in this sample may be carry-over from other donors' samples.

Turning to this clone: Since no conserved phenylalanine or tryptophan closes the CDR3, a read error is the likely cause. The chain uses TRBV4-1 and TRBJ2-7; D not certain. Germline assignment: CDR1 MGHRA and CDR2 YSYEKL. The CDR3 covers 15 residues. V lost 0 bases, J lost 1 base, and 10 bases lay in between. DNA for the CDR3: TGCGCCAGCAGCCAAGATTTTCGGAAATCCTACGAGCAGTACTCC. Protein sequence: CASSQDFRKSYEQYS.

This clone counts as medium-sized. The rearrangement links TRBV6-1 to TRBJ1-1, with D possibly TRBD1 on 5 matching bases. The CDR3 has 16 amino acids. V was clipped by 4 bases and J by 2 bases, with 17 bases between them. Germline V gene lookup returns CDR1 MNHNS and CDR2 SASEGT. The CDR3 DNA follows: TGTGCCAGCAGTGGTTTTGGGGCGATAGGAAACACTGAAGCTTTCTTT. This translates into CASSGFGAIGNTEAFF.

Turning to this clone: The junction does not match germline at one end; this may be a read error. The chain carries TRBV12-3 or TRBV12-4 and TRBJ1-2; 8 bases fit TRBD1. The CDR3 length is 13 residues. The CDR3 sequence is CVSSFPDRVGYTF. CDR3 coding DNA: TGTGTCAGCAGTTTTCCGGACAGGGTAGGCTACACCTTC.